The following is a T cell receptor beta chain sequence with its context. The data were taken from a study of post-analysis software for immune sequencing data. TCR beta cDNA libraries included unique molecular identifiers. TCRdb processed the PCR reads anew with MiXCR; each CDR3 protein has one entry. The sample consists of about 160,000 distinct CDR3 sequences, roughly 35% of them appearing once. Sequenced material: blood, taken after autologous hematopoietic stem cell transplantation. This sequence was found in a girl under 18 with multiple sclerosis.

The CDR3 DNA follows: TGCGCCAGCAGCCCTAGACTAGCGGGGAACACAGATACGCAGTATTTT. Its protein product is CASSPRLAGNTDTQYF. V and J are TRBV4-1 and TRBJ2-3, with 11 bases identical to TRBD2. V dropped 4 bases and J dropped 2; count of bases not matched to a gene: 5. The CDR3 covers 16 residues. The germline V gene has CDR1 MGHRA and CDR2 YSYEKL.